This T cell receptor beta chain was captured by sequencing in a study of response to subunit inactivated influenza vaccine. Study-level points and caveats: There was a suggestion from the authors that each seasonal influenza vaccination recruits few new T cells.

The CDR3 has 18 amino acids. With 4 bases clipped from V and 2 bases from J, the junction kept 15 bases outside the gene matches. Germline loops: CDR1 KGHDR, CDR2 SFDVKD. TCRdb reprocessed the RT-PCR reads with MiXCR, giving one entry per CDR3 protein. The profile shows roughly 650,000 distinct CDR3 sequences, less than 20% of them singletons. A few counts support this clonotype. Its antigen is still unknown. The chain recombines TRBV24-1 with TRBJ2-7; 8 bases map to TRBD1. The origin of this receptor is a man aged 45 to 65 who received an inactivated influenza vaccine. The material sequenced was PBMCs from blood, taken about 11 days after vaccination. The CDR3 DNA follows: TGTGCCACCAGTGAGCCAGGGGGCGCGGACTTTAACGCCTACGAGCAGTACTTC. Translating gives CATSEPGGADFNAYEQYF.